This T cell receptor (beta chain) was observed in a study of shared clonotypes between healthy human individuals. Study information: Per-donor plates numbered three CD4 naive, three CD4 memory, two CD8 naive and one CD8 memory.

As defined, naive CD8 cells were CD45RO-negative and positively selected for CCR7, with terminally differentiated effector memory CD45RA+ cells excluded. Germline CDR1 and CDR2: MNHEY and SVGAGI. The germline V and J ends were trimmed by 0 bases and 4 bases, with 12 bases remaining between them. The CDR3 runs 15 residues. Sequencing was performed with immunoSEQ multiplex PCR; in TCRdb, only in-frame clones are kept and a portion is missing. The table includes about 2.2 million clones, roughly 91% detected once. As for this clone: No antigen is known for it.

Study conclusions and caveats: The rarefaction results pointed to incomplete sorted-subset sequencing despite large depth. Generation probabilities of non-shared clonotypes were lower (relative to those shared by all four donors).

The receptor was isolated from a man between 18 and 29 years old in good health. Some clones in this sample may be carry-over from other donors' samples. The chain couples TRBV6-5 to TRBJ1-2; D remains ambiguous. Sequences were obtained from naive CD8+ T cells from PBMCs. The CDR3: CASSYSEGFGYGYTF. CDR3 DNA: TGTGCCAGCAGTTACTCGGAGGGATTTGGCTATGGCTACACCTTC.